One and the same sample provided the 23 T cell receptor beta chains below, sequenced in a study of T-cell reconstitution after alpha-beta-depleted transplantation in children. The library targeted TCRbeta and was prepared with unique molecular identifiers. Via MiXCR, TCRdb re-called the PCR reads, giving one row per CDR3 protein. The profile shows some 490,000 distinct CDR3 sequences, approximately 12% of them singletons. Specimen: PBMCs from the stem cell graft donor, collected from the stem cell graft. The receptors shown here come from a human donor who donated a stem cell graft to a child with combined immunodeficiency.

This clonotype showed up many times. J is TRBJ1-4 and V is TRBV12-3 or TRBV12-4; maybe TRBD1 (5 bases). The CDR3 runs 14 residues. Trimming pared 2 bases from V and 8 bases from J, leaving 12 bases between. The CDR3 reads CASSLWDLGEKLFF. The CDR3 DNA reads TGTGCCAGCAGTTTATGGGACCTCGGGGAAAAACTGTTTTTT.

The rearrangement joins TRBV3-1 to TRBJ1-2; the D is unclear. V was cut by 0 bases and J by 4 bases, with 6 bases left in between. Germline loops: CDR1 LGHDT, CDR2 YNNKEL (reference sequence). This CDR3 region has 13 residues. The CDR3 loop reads CASSQEQFYGYTF. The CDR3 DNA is TGTGCCAGCAGCCAAGAACAATTCTATGGCTACACCTTC.

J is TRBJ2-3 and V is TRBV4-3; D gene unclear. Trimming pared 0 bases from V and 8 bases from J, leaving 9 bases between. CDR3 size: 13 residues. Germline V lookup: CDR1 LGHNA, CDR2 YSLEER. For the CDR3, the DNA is TGCGCCAGCAGCCAAGATGGGCAGGTTACGCAGTATTTT. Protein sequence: CASSQDGQVTQYF.

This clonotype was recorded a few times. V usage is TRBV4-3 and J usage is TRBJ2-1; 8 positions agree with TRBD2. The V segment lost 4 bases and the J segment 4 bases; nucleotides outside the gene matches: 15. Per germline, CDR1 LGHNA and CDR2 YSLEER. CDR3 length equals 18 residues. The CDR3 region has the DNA TGCGCCAGCAGCCCCCATTGGGGAGCGGGGGCTGGGTACAATGAGCAGTTCTTC. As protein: CASSPHWGAGAGYNEQFF.

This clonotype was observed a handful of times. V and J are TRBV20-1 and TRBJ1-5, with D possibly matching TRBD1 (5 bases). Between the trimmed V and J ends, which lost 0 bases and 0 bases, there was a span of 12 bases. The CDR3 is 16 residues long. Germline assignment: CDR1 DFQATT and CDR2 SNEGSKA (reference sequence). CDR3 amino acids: CSARDGRGYSNQPQHF. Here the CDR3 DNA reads TGCAGTGCTAGAGATGGGAGGGGATATAGCAATCAGCCCCAGCATTTT.

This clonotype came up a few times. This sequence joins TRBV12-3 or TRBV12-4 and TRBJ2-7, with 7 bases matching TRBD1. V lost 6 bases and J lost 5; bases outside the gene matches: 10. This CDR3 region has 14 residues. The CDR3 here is CASSFYRGGHEQYF. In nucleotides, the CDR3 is TGTGCCAGCAGCTTTTACAGGGGCGGCCACGAGCAGTACTTC.

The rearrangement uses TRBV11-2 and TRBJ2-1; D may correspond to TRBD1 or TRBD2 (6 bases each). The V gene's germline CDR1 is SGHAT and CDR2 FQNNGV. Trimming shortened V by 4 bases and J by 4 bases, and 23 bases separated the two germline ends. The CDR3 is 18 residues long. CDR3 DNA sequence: TGTGCCAGCAGCTCCGGGACAAGCGGGCCGACCAAGTACAATGAGCAGTTCTTC. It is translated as CASSSGTSGPTKYNEQFF.

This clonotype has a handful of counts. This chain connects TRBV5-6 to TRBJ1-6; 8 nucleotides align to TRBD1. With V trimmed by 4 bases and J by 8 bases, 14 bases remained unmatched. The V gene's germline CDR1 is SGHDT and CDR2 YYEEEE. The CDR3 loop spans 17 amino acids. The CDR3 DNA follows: TGTGCCAGCAGCGCAAGGACAGGGTCCACTACCTATTCACCCCTCCACTTT. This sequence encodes CASSARTGSTTYSPLHF.

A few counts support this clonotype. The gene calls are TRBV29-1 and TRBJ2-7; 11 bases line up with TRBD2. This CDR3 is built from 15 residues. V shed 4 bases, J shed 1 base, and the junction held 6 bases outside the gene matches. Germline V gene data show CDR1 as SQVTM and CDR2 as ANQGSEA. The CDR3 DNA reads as TGCAGCGTTGTGGGACTAGCGGAACCGTCCTACGAGCAGTACTTC. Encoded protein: CSVVGLAEPSYEQYF.

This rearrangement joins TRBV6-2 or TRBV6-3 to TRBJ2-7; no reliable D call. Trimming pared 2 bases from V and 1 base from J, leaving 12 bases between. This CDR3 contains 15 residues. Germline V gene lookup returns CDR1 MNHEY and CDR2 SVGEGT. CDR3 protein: CASSYAAARSYEQYF. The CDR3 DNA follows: TGTGCCAGCAGTTACGCCGCGGCAAGATCCTACGAGCAGTACTTC.

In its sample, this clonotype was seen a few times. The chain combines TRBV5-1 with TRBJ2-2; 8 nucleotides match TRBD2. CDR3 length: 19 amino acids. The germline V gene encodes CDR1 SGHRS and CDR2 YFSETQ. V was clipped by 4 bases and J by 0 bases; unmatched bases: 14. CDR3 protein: CASSPLPGLAGTNTGELFF. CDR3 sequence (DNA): TGCGCCAGCAGCCCGCTTCCTGGACTAGCAGGAACGAACACCGGGGAGCTGTTTTTT.

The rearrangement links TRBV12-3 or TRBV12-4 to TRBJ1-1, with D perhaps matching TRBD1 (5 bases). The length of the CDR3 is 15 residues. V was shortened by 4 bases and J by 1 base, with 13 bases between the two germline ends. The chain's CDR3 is CASSSTGLPNTEAFF. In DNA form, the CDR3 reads TGTGCCAGCAGTTCCACGGGACTGCCGAACACTGAAGCTTTCTTT.

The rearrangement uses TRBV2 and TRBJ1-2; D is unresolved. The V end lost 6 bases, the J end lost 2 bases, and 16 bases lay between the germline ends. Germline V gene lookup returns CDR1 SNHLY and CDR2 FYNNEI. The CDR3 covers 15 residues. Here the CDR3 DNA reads TGTGCCAGCAGATCGGACGGCCGCTCAAACTATGGCTACACCTTC. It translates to CASRSDGRSNYGYTF. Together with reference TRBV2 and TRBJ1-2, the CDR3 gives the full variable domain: EPEVTQTPSHQVTQMGQEVILRCVPISNHLYFYWYRQILGQKVEFLVSFYNNEISEKSEIFDDQFSVERPDGSNFTLKIRSTKLEDSAMYFCASRSDGRSNYGYTFGSGTRLTVV.

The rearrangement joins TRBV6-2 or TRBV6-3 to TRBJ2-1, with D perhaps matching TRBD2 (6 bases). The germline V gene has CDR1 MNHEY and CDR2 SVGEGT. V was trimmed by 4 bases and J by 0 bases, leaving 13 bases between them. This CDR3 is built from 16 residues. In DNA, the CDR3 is TGTGCCAGCAGTTCCCTTAGCGGCCGCTCCTACAATGAGCAGTTCTTC. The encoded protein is CASSSLSGRSYNEQFF.

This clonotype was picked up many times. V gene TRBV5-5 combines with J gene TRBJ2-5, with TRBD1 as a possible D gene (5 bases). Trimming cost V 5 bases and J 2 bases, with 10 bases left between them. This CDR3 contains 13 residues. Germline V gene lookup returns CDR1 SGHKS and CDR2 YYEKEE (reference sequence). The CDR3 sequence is CASRRGLQETQYF. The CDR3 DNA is TGTGCCAGCAGAAGGGGCCTTCAAGAGACCCAGTACTTC.

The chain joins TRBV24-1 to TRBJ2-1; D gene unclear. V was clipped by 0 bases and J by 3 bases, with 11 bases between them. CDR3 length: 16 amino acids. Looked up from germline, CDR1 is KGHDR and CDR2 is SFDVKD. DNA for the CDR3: TGTGCCACCAGTGATTTGGACTCGTCCAGCTACAATGAGCAGTTCTTC. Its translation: CATSDLDSSSYNEQFF.

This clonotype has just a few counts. The DNA for the CDR3 is TGCAGCGGTCTCAGGGGGGACTCCTACGAGCAGTACTTC. Translation: CSGLRGDSYEQYF. This sequence joins TRBV29-1 and TRBJ2-7; perhaps TRBD1 as D (7 bases). This CDR3 has 13 amino acids. The V end lost 7 bases, the J end lost 0 bases, and 13 bases lay between the germline ends. CDR1 is SQVTM and CDR2 is ANQGSEA in the germline V gene.

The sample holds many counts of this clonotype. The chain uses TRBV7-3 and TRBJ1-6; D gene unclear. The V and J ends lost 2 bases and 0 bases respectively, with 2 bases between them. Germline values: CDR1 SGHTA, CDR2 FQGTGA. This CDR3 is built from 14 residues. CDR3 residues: CASSLGSYNSPLHF. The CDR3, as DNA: TGTGCCAGCAGCTTAGGCTCCTATAATTCACCCCTCCACTTT.

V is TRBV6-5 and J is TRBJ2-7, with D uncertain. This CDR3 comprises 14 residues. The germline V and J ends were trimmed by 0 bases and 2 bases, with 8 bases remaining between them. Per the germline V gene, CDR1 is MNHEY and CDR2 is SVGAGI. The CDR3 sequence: CASSYSDGAYEQYF. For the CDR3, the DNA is TGTGCCAGCAGTTACTCGGACGGCGCCTACGAGCAGTACTTC.

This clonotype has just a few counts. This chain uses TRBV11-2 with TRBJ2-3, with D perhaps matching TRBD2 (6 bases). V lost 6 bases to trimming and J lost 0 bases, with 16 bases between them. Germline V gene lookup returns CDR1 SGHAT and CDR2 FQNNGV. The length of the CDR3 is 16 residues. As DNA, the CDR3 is TGTGCCAGCAGTGCTCGAATAGCGGCTAGCACAGATACGCAGTATTTT. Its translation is CASSARIAASTDTQYF. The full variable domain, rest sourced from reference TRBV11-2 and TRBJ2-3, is EAGVAQSPRYKIIEKRQSVAFWCNPISGHATLYWYQQILGQGPKLLIQFQNNGVVDDSQLPKDRFSAERLKGVDSTLKIQPAKLEDSAVYLCASSARIAASTDTQYFGPGTRLTVL.

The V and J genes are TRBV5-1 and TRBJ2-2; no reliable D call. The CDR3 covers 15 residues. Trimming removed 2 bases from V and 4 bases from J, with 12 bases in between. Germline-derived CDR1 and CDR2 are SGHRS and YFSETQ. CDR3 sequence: CASSFDLRATGELFF. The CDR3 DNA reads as TGCGCCAGCAGCTTCGATCTTAGAGCCACCGGGGAGCTGTTTTTT.

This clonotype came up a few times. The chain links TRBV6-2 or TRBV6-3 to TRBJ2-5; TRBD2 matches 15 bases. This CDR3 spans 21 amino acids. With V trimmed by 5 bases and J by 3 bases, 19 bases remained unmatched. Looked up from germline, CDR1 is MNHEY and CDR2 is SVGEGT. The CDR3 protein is CASSPTPAPGLAGGWEETQYF. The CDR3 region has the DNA TGTGCCAGCAGTCCCACACCCGCTCCGGGACTAGCGGGAGGTTGGGAAGAGACCCAGTACTTC.

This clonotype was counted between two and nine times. The CDR3 coding sequence is TGTGCCAGCAGCTTAAACAGGGGTTCCTACAATGAGCAGTTCTTC. It specifies CASSLNRGSYNEQFF. The V call is TRBV7-2, the J call TRBJ2-1, with TRBD1 identical over 7 bases. Germline assignment: CDR1 SGHTA and CDR2 FQGNSA. J lost 1 base, V lost 2 bases, and 2 bases had no gene match. The CDR3 covers 15 residues.